This T cell receptor beta chain was observed in a study of T cells in Graves' hyperthyroidism and ophthalmopathy. Regarding the study as a whole: Most thyroid clonotypes expanded above 0.001 appeared in blood too.

Diagnoses were established using clinical symptoms, serum thyroxine and TRAb, thyroid ultrasound and orbital computed tomography. RNA transcripts were the template for amplifying TCR beta CDR3 regions. The TCR CDR3 was amplified in a first-round RT-PCR using the HTBI primer set. From the multiplex PCR reads, TCRdb called clonotypes with MiXCR, one entry per CDR3 protein. This table holds 250,000 to 300,000 distinct CDR3 sequences, just over 14% found once. This clonotype was seen a few times. Its specificity is not known. The source material was blood. This clonotype was sampled from a woman between 35 and 50 years old with Graves' hyperthyroidism that later progressed to Graves' ophthalmopathy.

Here the CDR3 reads CASSLKGQGACEQYF. The CDR3 region has the DNA TGTGCCAGCAGCCTAAAGGGTCAGGGGGCTTGCGAGCAGTACTTC. The chain combines TRBV7-3 with TRBJ2-7; 8 nucleotides match TRBD1. Trimming cost V 5 bases and J 6 bases; bases outside gene matches: 12. Germline-derived CDR1 and CDR2 are SGHTA and FQGTGA. CDR3 size: 15 residues.